The TCR beta chain under discussion was sequenced for a study of blood T cell repertoires in COVID-19. This clone has just a few counts. Other DNA variants within this sample encode the same CDR3. Generated by immunoSEQ multiplex PCR, the TCRdb table keeps only in-frame clones and is missing some. The sample includes 350,000 or so clones, approximately 90% of them seen just once. Germline V gene sequence: CDR1 SGHAT, CDR2 FQNNGV. The CDR3 consists of 14 residues. Trimming at V came to 3 bases and at J to 3 bases, leaving 4 bases not matched to a gene. The genes are TRBV11-2 and TRBJ2-7, with TRBD1 matching 8 bases. Specimen: peripheral blood. The sequence was obtained from a woman aged 60-70 years with COVID-19, enrolled during active disease. The CDR3 DNA reads as TGTGCCAGCAGCTTTGGGACAGGAGACTACGAGCAGTACTTC. Amino acid sequence: CASSFGTGDYEQYF. Using reference TRBV11-2 and TRBJ2-7 for the parts outside the CDR3, the full variable domain is EAGVAQSPRYKIIEKRQSVAFWCNPISGHATLYWYQQILGQGPKLLIQFQNNGVVDDSQLPKDRFSAERLKGVDSTLKIQPAKLEDSAVYLCASSFGTGDYEQYFGPGTRLTVT.